The 25 T cell receptor beta chains below all came from one sample that was sequenced in a study of cytomegalovirus exposure and HLA in healthy donors. Primers included in the PCR were 60 Vbeta and 13 Jbeta primers. TCRdb keeps only in-frame clones here, not all; method: immunoSEQ multiplex PCR. This sample has about 130,000 clones, with roughly 79% found just once. Sequences were obtained from PBMCs. The receptors stem from a boy aged 2 to 10 in good health and CMV-seronegative.

V gene TRBV10-1 combines with J gene TRBJ1-1; a possible D gene is TRBD1 (6 bases). The germline gives CDR1 WNHNN, CDR2 SYGVQD (reference sequence). Deletions cut 0 bases from V and 10 bases from J, with 15 bases between. The CDR3 has 14 amino acids. CDR3 nucleotide sequence: TGCGCCAGCAGTGAGTCCACAGGGTTCCCGTTAGCTTTCTTT. Its protein product is CASSESTGFPLAFF.

This sequence joins TRBV5-1 and TRBJ2-3; 7 nucleotides align to TRBD1. The CDR3 is 18 residues long. Germline V gene sequence: CDR1 SGHRS, CDR2 YFSETQ. The V segment lost 0 bases and the J segment 5 bases; nucleotides outside the gene matches: 15. The CDR3 here is CASSLGVRDRVLEDTQYF. The DNA of the CDR3 is TGCGCCAGCAGCTTGGGGGTCCGCGACAGGGTTTTGGAAGATACGCAGTATTTT.

This clone has more than one count but fewer than ten. This chain links TRBV6-1 with TRBJ2-1, with 9 bases aligning to TRBD1. Germline V gives CDR1 MNHNS, CDR2 SASEGT. Trimming cost V 2 bases and J 8 bases; bases outside gene matches: 4. This CDR3 is built from 14 residues. CDR3 bases: TGTGCCAGCAGTGAATGGGACAGGGTAGATGAGCAGTTCTTC. It yields the protein CASSEWDRVDEQFF.

The rearrangement uses TRBV6-4 and TRBJ1-2, with 9 bases lining up with TRBD1. Per germline, CDR1 MRHNA and CDR2 SNTAGT. This CDR3 comprises 15 residues. V lost 5 bases, J lost 5 bases, and 9 bases stayed unmatched. CDR3 region: CASSPLGDRDYGYTF. The DNA of the CDR3 is TGTGCCAGCAGTCCCCTCGGGGACAGGGATTATGGCTACACCTTC.

The V and J genes are TRBV6-1 and TRBJ2-5; 11 positions match TRBD1. The trim removed 6 bases at V and 5 bases at J, leaving 5 bases unmatched. CDR3 length: 14 amino acids. CDR1 is MNHNS, CDR2 SASEGT, per germline. CDR3 residues: CASSEGQGVETQYF. CDR3 in DNA: TGTGCCAGCAGCGAGGGACAGGGGGTGGAGACCCAGTACTTC.

V gene TRBV7-6 combines with J gene TRBJ1-2, with 10 nucleotides matching TRBD1. Germline-derived CDR1 and CDR2 are SGHVS and FNYEAQ. The CDR3 spans 13 residues. With V trimmed by 5 bases and J by 8 bases, 5 bases remained unmatched. CDR3 nucleotide sequence: TGTGCCAGCAGCCCGGACAGGGGGAAAGGCTACACCTTC. Protein: CASSPDRGKGYTF. The full variable domain, rest sourced from reference TRBV7-6 and TRBJ1-2, is GAGVSQSPRYKVTKRGQDVALRCDPISGHVSLYWYRQALGQGPEFLTYFNYEAQQDKSGLPNDRFSAERPEGSISTLTIQRTEQRDSAMYRCASSPDRGKGYTFGSGTRLTVV.

The rearrangement uses TRBV19 and TRBJ1-2; 7 bases align to TRBD1. The junction had 5 bases not matched to a gene; V was cut back by 5 bases and J by 2 bases. The CDR3 has 14 residues. Germline CDR1 and CDR2: LNHDA and SQIVND (reference sequence). CDR3 sequence: CASSLPGQNYGYTF. The DNA of the CDR3 is TGTGCCAGTAGTCTTCCGGGACAGAACTATGGCTACACCTTC.

The V call is TRBV4-2, the J call TRBJ2-2; 9 bases are shared with TRBD1. The CDR3 consists of 14 residues. V lost 6 bases to trimming and J lost 4 bases; unmatched junction nucleotides: 3. Per the germline V gene, CDR1 is LGHNA and CDR2 is YNFKEQ. The CDR3 loop reads CASRTTGGTGELFF. The CDR3, as DNA: TGTGCCAGCAGGACGACAGGGGGCACCGGGGAGCTGTTTTTT.

The chain employs TRBV6-5 and TRBJ2-3; 9 bases match TRBD1. Per the germline V gene, CDR1 is MNHEY and CDR2 is SVGAGI. The V segment lost 6 bases and the J segment 5 bases; nucleotides outside the gene matches: 9. This CDR3 has 15 amino acids. CDR3 sequence (DNA): TGTGCCAGCAGCTTCCGGGACAGGGTAGTAGATACGCAGTATTTT. Translating gives CASSFRDRVVDTQYF.

This clone came up once. CDR3 sequence (DNA): TGTGCCAGCAGCCCACCCTTTAGCCAAGAGACCCAGTACTTC. Translation: CASSPPFSQETQYF. V is TRBV11-2 and J is TRBJ2-5; D is ambiguous. Germline values: CDR1 SGHAT, CDR2 FQNNGV. The CDR3 is 14 amino acids. With 5 bases removed from V and 1 base from J, the gap between germline ends came to 11 bases.

This clone was detected only a few times. The CDR3 loop is CASSRSGGPPPETQYF. Here the CDR3 DNA reads TGCGCCAGCAGCCGTAGCGGGGGGCCGCCCCCAGAGACCCAGTACTTC. The genes are TRBV5-1 and TRBJ2-5; 10 bases are a match to TRBD2. CDR3 length equals 16 residues. Germline CDR1 reads SGHRS; CDR2 reads YFSETQ. The V and J ends lost 4 bases and 4 bases, in that order; junction bases with no gene match: 10.

This chain uses TRBV25-1 with TRBJ2-2; D might be TRBD2 (5 bases). Trimming left V 5 bases short and J 6 bases short, with 13 bases between. Germline V gives CDR1 MGHDK, CDR2 SYGVNS. The CDR3 totals 14 residues. CDR3 sequence reads: CASSTQVGAGELFF. CDR3 nucleotide sequence: TGTGCCAGCAGTACCCAGGTCGGGGCCGGGGAGCTGTTTTTT.

CDR3 sequence: CASSLEGGPGYTF. CDR3 in DNA: TGTGCCAGCAGCTTAGAGGGGGGGCCTGGCTACACCTTC. This rearrangement joins TRBV7-9 to TRBJ1-2; possibly TRBD1 for D (6 bases). Germline-derived CDR1 and CDR2 are SEHNR and FQNEAQ (reference sequence). The CDR3 loop spans 13 amino acids. Between the trimmed V and J ends, which lost 1 base and 7 bases, there was a span of 10 bases.

The rearrangement links TRBV27 to TRBJ2-7; TRBD2 matches at 8 bases. Trimming took 7 bases from V and 0 from J; bases not matched to a gene: 5. The CDR3 spans 14 residues. Germline V CDR1 and CDR2: MNHEY, SMNVEV (reference sequence). CDR3 amino acids: CASKASGYSYEQYF. Written as DNA, the CDR3 is TGTGCCAGCAAGGCTAGCGGGTACTCCTACGAGCAGTACTTC.

The chain couples TRBV7-9 to TRBJ2-1; D is perhaps TRBD2 (6 bases). Trimming stripped 5 bases from V and 4 bases from J, with 18 bases between. Germline V gene lookup returns CDR1 SEHNR and CDR2 FQNEAQ (reference sequence). The CDR3 is 16 amino acids. CDR3 nucleotide sequence: TGTGCCAGCAGCATTATCCGGGACTCGGAGTACAATGAGCAGTTCTTC. Protein: CASSIIRDSEYNEQFF. The entire variable domain, with the rest obtained from reference TRBV7-9 and TRBJ2-1, is as follows: DTGVSQNPRHKITKRGQNVTFRCDPISEHNRLYWYRQTLGQGPEFLTYFQNEAQLEKSRLLSDRFSAERPKGSFSTLEIQRTEQGDSAMYLCASSIIRDSEYNEQFFGPGTRLTVL.

The CDR3 DNA reads TGTGCCAGCAGTTTACAGGGGGCGGGGGAGCAGTTCTTC. Its translation: CASSLQGAGEQFF. The chain is built from TRBV27 and TRBJ2-1; 8 nucleotides match TRBD1. J lost 10 bases, V lost 2 bases, and 4 bases had no gene match. This CDR3 region has 13 residues. Germline V CDR1 and CDR2: MNHEY, SMNVEV (reference sequence).

Worth noting for this clone: The sample contains more than one DNA sequence encoding this CDR3. The chain joins TRBV5-1 to TRBJ1-1, with a tentative D call TRBD1 (5 bases). V lost 2 bases, J lost 1 base, and 6 bases lay in between. The CDR3 spans 13 residues. CDR1 and CDR2 from the germline V gene are SGHRS and YFSETQ. CDR3 bases: TGCGCCAGCAGCTTCGGGGGGAACACTGAAGCTTTCTTT. Translating it yields CASSFGGNTEAFF.

This clone was detected a few times. J is TRBJ1-1 and V is TRBV29-1; D call uncertain. This CDR3 contains 12 residues. Per germline, CDR1 SQVTM and CDR2 ANQGSEA. V lost 1 base to trimming and J lost 4 bases, with 7 bases between them. CDR3 sequence (DNA): TGCAGCGTTGAAGGGAGGTTCACTGAAGCTTTCTTT. This translates into CSVEGRFTEAFF.

The chain carries TRBV6-1 and TRBJ1-2; D is perhaps TRBD1 (5 bases). The V end lost 6 bases, the J end lost 4 bases, and 15 bases lay between the germline ends. The CDR3 covers 14 residues. Germline values: CDR1 MNHNS, CDR2 SASEGT. DNA for the CDR3: TGTGCCAGCAGGGGAGGGCAGGGAGTCTATGGCTACACCTTC. It translates to CASRGGQGVYGYTF.

The rearrangement links TRBV30 to TRBJ1-1, with a tentative D call TRBD1 (5 bases). Germline CDR1 reads GTSNPN; CDR2 reads SVGIG (reference sequence). CDR3 length: 13 residues. The V and J ends lost 4 bases and 5 bases respectively, with 14 bases between them. The CDR3 sequence: CAWKVQEGTEAFF. The CDR3, as DNA: TGTGCCTGGAAAGTACAGGAGGGGACTGAAGCTTTCTTT.

The chain has TRBV19 and TRBJ1-2; TRBD1 is a possible D gene (6 bases). V was shortened by 3 bases and J by 4 bases, with 15 bases between the two germline ends. This CDR3 is 15 amino acids long. CDR1 LNHDA and CDR2 SQIVND come from the germline V gene (reference sequence). CDR3 loop: CASSMGGHRGYGYTF. CDR3 nucleotide sequence: TGTGCCAGTAGTATGGGGGGGCATAGGGGCTATGGCTACACCTTC. Variable domain in full (rest from reference TRBV19 and TRBJ1-2): DGGITQSPKYLFRKEGQNVTLSCEQNLNHDAMYWYRQDPGQGLRLIYYSQIVNDFQKGDIAEGYSVSREKKESFPLTVTSAQKNPTAFYLCASSMGGHRGYGYTFGSGTRLTVV.

The chain carries TRBV11-3 and TRBJ2-7; maybe TRBD1 (6 bases). Germline values: CDR1 SGHNT, CDR2 YENEEA. Between the trimmed V and J ends, which lost 1 base and 2 bases, there was a span of 6 bases. This CDR3 is built from 13 residues. In DNA, the CDR3 is TGTGCCAGCAGCTTAGGGACAGCCTACGAGCAGTACTTC. This codes for CASSLGTAYEQYF.

The CDR3 sequence is CAAARARGAYEQYF. CDR3 DNA: TGTGCCGCGGCCCGCGCCCGGGGGGCCTACGAGCAGTACTTC. This chain links TRBV6-5 with TRBJ2-5; 7 nucleotides align to TRBD2. The DNA end is a closer match to TRBJ2-7, so the J assignment may be wrong. Germline CDR1 is MNHEY and CDR2 is SVGAGI. This CDR3 spans 14 amino acids.

The rearrangement joins TRBV19 to TRBJ2-5; 7 nucleotides agree with TRBD1. Germline CDR1 is LNHDA and CDR2 is SQIVND (reference sequence). After removal of 3 bases from V and 4 bases from J, the junction contained 8 bases not matched to a gene. The CDR3 runs 15 residues. The CDR3: CASSISRGLGETQYF. As DNA, the CDR3 is TGTGCCAGTAGTATTTCGAGGGGGCTTGGAGAGACCCAGTACTTC.

This clone came up once. The chain is built from TRBV30 and TRBJ1-2, with 7 bases lining up with TRBD1. CDR1 and CDR2 (germline): GTSNPN, SVGIG (reference sequence). This CDR3 region has 12 residues. The ends lost 4 bases at V and 6 bases at J; junction bases unmatched: 5. The CDR3 loop is CAWIGGGHGYTF. CDR3 bases: TGTGCCTGGATAGGAGGGGGCCATGGCTACACCTTC.